Listed below are T cell receptor beta chains from one sample, sequenced in a study of blood T cells in healthy people across ages. Each CDR3 protein gets one entry after TCRdb re-called the 5' RACE reads with MiXCR. The sample holds some 1.5 million distinct CDR3 sequences, under 30% seen once. Source material: blood. Source of these receptors: a woman aged 25 to 39 in good health. Both conserved end residues are trimmed from each CDR3. The order of the fields is J gene, V gene, CDR3 length, CDR3 protein.

TRBJ1-1,TRBV5-1,13,ASSRVPGGNTEAF
TRBJ1-2,TRBV9,12,ASSEGRGPYGYT
TRBJ1-1,TRBV6-4,11,ASSVQSNTEAF
TRBJ2-7,TRBV11-2,12,ASSLVGSFVEQY
TRBJ1-2,TRBV6-1,12,ASSDWVVNYGYT
TRBJ2-6,TRBV18,12,ASSQGRGANVLT
TRBJ1-5,TRBV20-1,9,SAGDNQPQH
TRBJ2-7,TRBV20-1,11,SAVRTDLYEQY
TRBJ2-7,TRBV27,10,ASSDSGYEQY
TRBJ2-1,TRBV20-1,15,SARVAGAQSSYNEQF
TRBJ2-1,TRBV5-6,13,ASSYISSGYNEQF
TRBJ2-7,TRBV28,10,AISDRVYEQY
TRBJ2-7,TRBV29-1,12,SVEDRDRGREQY
TRBJ2-3,TRBV9,13,ASSVVAASTDTQY
TRBJ1-2,TRBV19,9,ASSIEHGYT
TRBJ2-1,TRBV5-1,9,ASTEGNEQF
TRBJ1-6,TRBV6-5,13,ASSSERLTGSPLH
TRBJ2-3,TRBV5-1,11,ASSLEGGRTQY
TRBJ2-7,TRBV4-1,13,ASSQARDTTYEQY
TRBJ2-3,TRBV9,15,ASSENPGTSEADTQY
TRBJ1-4,TRBV5-1,12,ASSLTGDDEKLF
TRBJ2-7,TRBV2,12,ASSVDMDTYEQY
TRBJ2-1,TRBV20-1,11,SARDSIANEQF
TRBJ2-1,TRBV27,11,ASRPDSYNEQF
TRBJ2-7,TRBV7-3,14,ASRSTIWRHYVEQY
TRBJ1-5,TRBV14,13,ASSQDAKVNQPQH
TRBJ2-5,TRBV6-2/TRBV6-3,12,ASSRQGSRETQY
TRBJ2-3,TRBV9,14,ASGDRTGDGTDTQY
TRBJ2-1,TRBV7-6,15,ASSLAPTALRGDEQF
TRBJ2-5,TRBV6-5,12,ASSLGQDGKTQY
TRBJ2-4,TRBV19,16,ASSRRGPSGREVNIQY
TRBJ1-5,TRBV28,13,ASSLPEVSNQPQH